These 21 T cell receptor beta chains were all obtained from the same sample, sequenced in a study of cytomegalovirus exposure and HLA in healthy donors. The PCR made use of 60 Vbeta and 13 Jbeta primers. Clones were read by immunoSEQ multiplex PCR, and TCRdb kept only the in-frame ones, dropping some. This table holds some 86,000 clones, 67% found once. Sequenced sample: PBMCs. These receptors all come from a man aged 25-40 years in good health and CMV-seronegative.

The chain carries TRBV14 and TRBJ1-2; 7 bases are a match to TRBD1. V lost 5 bases and J lost 4; bases outside the gene matches: 4. Looked up from germline, CDR1 is SGHDN and CDR2 is FVKESK. The CDR3 spans 13 residues. The CDR3 protein is CASSEGQLYGYTF. The DNA for the CDR3 is TGTGCCAGCAGCGAGGGACAGCTCTATGGCTACACCTTC.

This clone has more than one count but fewer than ten. The rearrangement links TRBV28 to TRBJ1-2; maybe TRBD1 (5 bases). The V gene's germline CDR1 is MDHEN and CDR2 SYDVKM. The CDR3 runs 15 residues. Trimming removed 6 bases at V and 0 bases at J, with 14 bases between. CDR3: CASSSPDTSNYGYTF. The CDR3 DNA reads TGTGCCAGCAGCTCCCCGGACACCTCTAACTATGGCTACACCTTC.

This chain connects TRBV28 to TRBJ1-5; weak D call: TRBD1 (6 bases). Trimming pared 3 bases from V and 5 bases from J, leaving 11 bases between. The CDR3 extends over 14 amino acids. CDR1 is MDHEN and CDR2 is SYDVKM in the germline V gene. CDR3 amino acids: CASSLSSGDQPQHF. CDR3 in DNA: TGTGCCAGCAGTTTGAGCTCAGGGGATCAGCCCCAGCATTTT.

V usage is TRBV7-9 and J usage is TRBJ2-7; possible D gene TRBD2, 6 bases. The CDR3 has 13 amino acids. V was clipped by 5 bases and J by 5 bases, with 13 bases between them. CDR1 is SEHNR, CDR2 FQNEAQ, per germline (reference sequence). The CDR3 DNA reads TGTGCCAGCAGCCGCCAACTAGCTAACGAGCAGTACTTC. Encoded protein: CASSRQLANEQYF.

The V and J genes are TRBV4-1 and TRBJ2-5, with D possibly TRBD2 on 5 matching bases. The V gene lost 3 bases and the J gene lost 7 bases, with 9 bases spanning the gap. This CDR3 spans 12 amino acids. Germline CDR1 is MGHRA and CDR2 is YSYEKL. DNA of the CDR3: TGCGCCAGCAGCCACCTGGCGGGGACCCAGTACTTC. Translation gives CASSHLAGTQYF.

This clone was seen a few times. This chain connects TRBV18 to TRBJ2-3, with 11 nucleotides matching TRBD2. J lost 1 base, V lost 3 bases, and 0 bases had no gene match. CDR3 length: 15 amino acids. Germline CDR1 KGHSH, CDR2 LQKENI. CDR3 sequence: CASSPGLAGTDTQYF. The CDR3 DNA reads as TGTGCCAGCTCACCGGGACTAGCGGGCACAGATACGCAGTATTTT.

The rearrangement links TRBV19 to TRBJ1-5; D gene ambiguous. CDR1 is LNHDA and CDR2 is SQIVND in the germline V gene (reference sequence). The CDR3 extends over 15 amino acids. V was cut by 0 bases and J by 0 bases, with 6 bases left in between. CDR3 nucleotide sequence: TGTGCCAGTAGTATAGACCAGTATAGCAATCAGCCCCAGCATTTT. It encodes CASSIDQYSNQPQHF. The entire variable domain, with the rest obtained from reference TRBV19 and TRBJ1-5, is as follows: DGGITQSPKYLFRKEGQNVTLSCEQNLNHDAMYWYRQDPGQGLRLIYYSQIVNDFQKGDIAEGYSVSREKKESFPLTVTSAQKNPTAFYLCASSIDQYSNQPQHFGDGTRLSIL.

The rearrangement links TRBV11-2 to TRBJ2-7; D is perhaps TRBD1 (5 bases). CDR1 and CDR2 (germline): SGHAT, FQNNGV. V was trimmed by 0 bases and J by 1 base, leaving 10 bases between them. The CDR3 loop spans 15 amino acids. The CDR3 is CASSLEGASSYEQYF. Written as DNA, the CDR3 is TGTGCCAGCAGCTTAGAAGGGGCAAGTTCCTACGAGCAGTACTTC.

A note on this clone: One end of the junction does not line up with germline, which may come from a read error. The chain recombines TRBV7-9 with TRBJ1-1, with 9 bases lining up with TRBD1. The V gene's germline CDR1 is SEHNR and CDR2 FQNEAQ (reference sequence). The CDR3 is 17 residues long. DNA for the CDR3: TGTGCCAGCAGACCTCCCTACCGGACAGGGGTAAACAGTGAAGCTTTCTTT. This translates into CASRPPYRTGVNSEAFF. Filled out from reference TRBV7-9 and TRBJ1-1, the complete variable domain reads DTGVSQNPRHKITKRGQNVTFRCDPISEHNRLYWYRQTLGQGPEFLTYFQNEAQLEKSRLLSDRFSAERPKGSFSTLEIQRTEQGDSAMYLCASRPPYRTGVNSEAFFGQGTRLTVV.

The V gene is TRBV5-1, the J gene TRBJ1-1; 11 bases are shared with TRBD1. Per the germline V gene, CDR1 is SGHRS and CDR2 is YFSETQ. The junction had 2 bases not matched to a gene; V was cut back by 0 bases and J by 4 bases. CDR3 size: 15 residues. CDR3 nucleotides: TGCGCCAGCAGCTTGGAAGGGACAGGGGGCACTGAAGCTTTCTTT. It specifies CASSLEGTGGTEAFF.

This clone was recorded once. The chain combines TRBV10-3 with TRBJ1-1, with D unclear. The CDR3 covers 17 residues. CDR1 is ENHRY, CDR2 SYGVKD, per germline. Trimming took off 1 base at V and 3 bases at J, with 18 bases between the two ends. CDR3 DNA sequence: TGTGCCATCAGTGAGTATCGTGGACCGAGGGTGGACACTGAAGCTTTCTTT. Its translation: CAISEYRGPRVDTEAFF.

This sequence joins TRBV9 and TRBJ2-2, with TRBD2 matching over 12 bases. This CDR3 spans 16 amino acids. Germline CDR1 and CDR2: SGDLS and YYNGEE. Trimming took 4 bases from V and 5 from J; bases not matched to a gene: 6. CDR3 in DNA: TGTGCCAGCAGCCCCAGACTAGCGGGGGTGACCGGGGAGCTGTTTTTT. Protein: CASSPRLAGVTGELFF. The whole variable domain, filled in from reference TRBV9 and TRBJ2-2, reads DSGVTQTPKHLITATGQRVTLRCSPRSGDLSVYWYQQSLDQGLQFLIQYYNGEERAKGNILERFSAQQFPDLHSELNLSSLELGDSALYFCASSPRLAGVTGELFFGEGSRLTVL.

A few counts support this clone. The chain combines TRBV6-5 with TRBJ2-1, with TRBD2 matching 7 bases. The germline V gene encodes CDR1 MNHEY and CDR2 SVGAGI. The J segment lost 6 bases and the V segment lost 2 bases, leaving 10 bases of the junction unmatched. The CDR3 contains 16 residues. CDR3: CASSYQSGTGANEQFF. DNA for the CDR3: TGTGCCAGCAGTTACCAAAGCGGGACCGGGGCCAATGAGCAGTTCTTC.

This chain uses TRBV4-3 with TRBJ2-1, with TRBD1 as a possible D gene (10 bases). The CDR3 is 18 amino acids. V dropped 3 bases and J dropped 7 bases, with 25 bases sitting between them. In germline, CDR1 is LGHNA, CDR2 YSLEER. The CDR3 sequence: CASSHWTGGSGGYNEQFF. Here the CDR3 DNA reads TGCGCCAGCAGCCATTGGACAGGGGGGAGCGGGGGGTATAATGAGCAGTTCTTC.

The J gene is TRBJ1-2, the V gene TRBV9, with 7 bases lining up with TRBD1. This CDR3 is 12 amino acids long. Germline trimming cut 2 bases from V and 5 bases from J; bases unmatched to any gene: 0. The germline V gene has CDR1 SGDLS and CDR2 YYNGEE. The CDR3: CASSVTGYGYTF. CDR3 bases: TGTGCCAGCAGCGTGACAGGGTATGGCTACACCTTC.

This chain uses TRBV30 with TRBJ2-3, with TRBD2 matching over 9 bases. This CDR3 spans 16 amino acids. J was trimmed by 7 bases and V by 5 bases; bases with no gene match: 16. Germline V gene data show CDR1 as GTSNPN and CDR2 as SVGIG (reference sequence). CDR3: CAWQSDSGSGGYTQYF. The CDR3 bases are TGTGCCTGGCAAAGTGATAGCGGGAGTGGGGGGTATACGCAGTATTTT. The full variable domain, completed using reference TRBV30 and TRBJ2-3, is SQTIHQWPATLVQPVGSPLSLECTVEGTSNPNLYWYRQAAGRGLQLLFYSVGIGQISSEVPQNLSASRPQDRQFILSSKKLLLSDSGFYLCAWQSDSGSGGYTQYFGPGTRLTVL.

This chain joins TRBV5-4 and TRBJ2-1; TRBD1 might be the D (6 bases). Germline assignment: CDR1 SGHNT and CDR2 YYREEE (reference sequence). The CDR3 sequence is 15 residues long. Trimming cost V 4 bases and J 1 base, with 12 bases left between them. CDR3: CASSHDRSSYNEQFF. CDR3 DNA: TGTGCCAGCAGCCATGACAGGTCTTCCTACAATGAGCAGTTCTTC.

The rearrangement links TRBV7-3 to TRBJ2-2; D uncertain. The CDR3 runs to 14 residues. The ends were cut back, 2 bases at V and 1 base at J, with 5 bases in the middle. The germline V gene has CDR1 SGHTA and CDR2 FQGTGA. This CDR3 is CASSLVQNTGELFF. The CDR3 bases are TGTGCCAGCAGCTTAGTCCAGAACACCGGGGAGCTGTTTTTT.

The chain joins TRBV4-3 to TRBJ2-1; D gene unclear. The CDR3 runs 20 residues. Looked up from germline, CDR1 is LGHNA and CDR2 is YSLEER. V lost 0 bases and J lost 2, with 23 bases in between. CDR3 sequence reads: CASSQEPSGSPQITYNEQFF. The CDR3 DNA is TGCGCCAGCAGCCAAGAACCCTCAGGCAGCCCGCAAATTACCTACAATGAGCAGTTCTTC.

The V call is TRBV29-1, the J call TRBJ1-2, with D possibly matching TRBD1 (6 bases). The V and J ends lost 3 bases and 4 bases respectively, with 15 bases between them. CDR3 length equals 14 residues. The germline V gene has CDR1 SQVTM and CDR2 ANQGSEA. The CDR3 protein is CSVEGRGKSYGYTF. The CDR3 DNA reads as TGCAGCGTTGAGGGGAGGGGGAAAAGCTATGGCTACACCTTC.

CDR3 bases: TGTGCCAGCAGCCCTCGACTAGCGGGAGGGCCTCAGTACTTC. Translated, it gives CASSPRLAGGPQYF. The V gene is TRBV14, the J gene TRBJ2-5, with 14 bases that match TRBD2. Trimming removed 4 bases from V and 11 bases from J; junction bases left unmatched: 6. CDR1 SGHDN and CDR2 FVKESK come from the germline V gene. The CDR3 runs 14 residues. Using reference TRBV14 and TRBJ2-5 for the parts outside the CDR3, the full variable domain is EAGVTQFPSHSVIEKGQTVTLRCDPISGHDNLYWYRRVMGKEIKFLLHFVKESKQDESGMPNNRFLAERTGGTYSTLKVQPAELEDSGVYFCASSPRLAGGPQYFGPGTRLLVL.